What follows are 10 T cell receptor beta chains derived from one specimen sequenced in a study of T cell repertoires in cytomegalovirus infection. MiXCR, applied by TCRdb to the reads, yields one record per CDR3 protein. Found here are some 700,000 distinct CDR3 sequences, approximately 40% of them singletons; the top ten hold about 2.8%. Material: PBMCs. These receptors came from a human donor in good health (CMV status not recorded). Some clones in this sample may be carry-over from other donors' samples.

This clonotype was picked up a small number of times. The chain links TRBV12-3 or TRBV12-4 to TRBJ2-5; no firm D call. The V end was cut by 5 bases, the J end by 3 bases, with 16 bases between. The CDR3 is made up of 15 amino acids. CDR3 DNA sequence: TGTGCCAGCAGTCCTAAGAGTTGGGTTGAAGAGACCCAGTACTTC. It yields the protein CASSPKSWVEETQYF.

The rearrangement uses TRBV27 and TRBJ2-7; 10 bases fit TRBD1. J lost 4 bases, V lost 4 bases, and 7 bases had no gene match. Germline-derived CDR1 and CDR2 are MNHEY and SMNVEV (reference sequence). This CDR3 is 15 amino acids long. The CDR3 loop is CASSSTGTGVYEQYF. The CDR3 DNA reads TGTGCCAGCAGTTCTACCGGGACAGGGGTGTACGAGCAGTACTTC.

The CDR3 sequence: CASSPQQMNTEAFF. The CDR3 DNA reads TGTGCCAGCTCACCGCAACAGATGAACACTGAAGCTTTCTTT. J is TRBJ1-1 and V is TRBV18, with unresolved D. V was shortened by 3 bases and J by 0 bases, with 8 bases between the two germline ends. The CDR3 length is 14 residues. Germline V gives CDR1 KGHSH, CDR2 LQKENI.

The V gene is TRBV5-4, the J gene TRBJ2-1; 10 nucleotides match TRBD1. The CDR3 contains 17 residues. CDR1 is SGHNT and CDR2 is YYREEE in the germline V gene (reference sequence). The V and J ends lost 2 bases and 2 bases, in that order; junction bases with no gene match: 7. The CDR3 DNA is TGTGCCAGCAGCTTCACTTTGGGACAGGGGACCTACAATGAGCAGTTCTTC. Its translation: CASSFTLGQGTYNEQFF.

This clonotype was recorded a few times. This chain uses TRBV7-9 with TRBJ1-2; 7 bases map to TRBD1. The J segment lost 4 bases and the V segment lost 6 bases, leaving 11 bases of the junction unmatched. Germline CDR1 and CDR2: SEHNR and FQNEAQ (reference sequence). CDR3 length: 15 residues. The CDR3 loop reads CASRLDRDLFYGYTF. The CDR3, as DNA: TGTGCCAGCAGACTCGACAGGGACCTGTTCTATGGCTACACCTTC.

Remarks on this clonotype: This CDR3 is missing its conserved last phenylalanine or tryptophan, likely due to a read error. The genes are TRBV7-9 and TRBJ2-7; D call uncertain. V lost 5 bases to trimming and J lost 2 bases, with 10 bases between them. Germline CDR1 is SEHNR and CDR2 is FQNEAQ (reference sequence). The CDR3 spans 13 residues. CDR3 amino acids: CASSPDCTYEQYL. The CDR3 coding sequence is TGTGCCAGCAGCCCCGACTGCACCTACGAGCAGTACTTA.

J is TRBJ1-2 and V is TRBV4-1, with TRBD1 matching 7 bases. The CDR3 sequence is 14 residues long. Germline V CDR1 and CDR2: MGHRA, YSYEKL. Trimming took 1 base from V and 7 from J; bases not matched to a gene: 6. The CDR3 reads CASSQVRGLLGYTF. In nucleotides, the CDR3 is TGCGCCAGCAGCCAAGTTAGGGGGCTACTTGGCTACACCTTC.

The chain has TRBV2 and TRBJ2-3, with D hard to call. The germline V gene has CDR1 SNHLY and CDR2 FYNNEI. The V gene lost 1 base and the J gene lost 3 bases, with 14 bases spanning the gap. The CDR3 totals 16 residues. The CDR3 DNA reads TGTGCCAGCAGTGAAGAAGGGATACTACCAACAGATACGCAGTATTTT. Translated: CASSEEGILPTDTQYF. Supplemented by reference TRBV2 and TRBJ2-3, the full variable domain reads EPEVTQTPSHQVTQMGQEVILRCVPISNHLYFYWYRQILGQKVEFLVSFYNNEISEKSEIFDDQFSVERPDGSNFTLKIRSTKLEDSAMYFCASSEEGILPTDTQYFGPGTRLTVL.

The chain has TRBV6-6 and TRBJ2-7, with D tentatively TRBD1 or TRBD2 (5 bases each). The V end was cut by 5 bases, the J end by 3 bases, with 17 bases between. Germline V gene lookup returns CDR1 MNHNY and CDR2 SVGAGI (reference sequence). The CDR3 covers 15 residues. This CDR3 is CASSGSGTEDYEQYF. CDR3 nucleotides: TGTGCCAGCAGTGGATCCGGGACCGAAGACTACGAGCAGTACTTC.

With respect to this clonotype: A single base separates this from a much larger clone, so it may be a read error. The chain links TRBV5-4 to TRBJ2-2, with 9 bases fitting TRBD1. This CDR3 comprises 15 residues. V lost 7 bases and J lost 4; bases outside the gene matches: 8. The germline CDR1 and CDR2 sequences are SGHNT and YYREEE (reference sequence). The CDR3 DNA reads TGTGCCAGCCGCTCGGACAGGGGAGTCACCGGGGAGCTGTTTTTT. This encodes CASRSDRGVTGELFF.